The TCR beta chain under discussion was sequenced for a study of T-cell reconstitution after alpha-beta-depleted transplantation in children. Findings and caveats of the study: T-cell numbers and diversity, one year after transplant, stemmed largely from T cells that were newly produced.

Unique molecular identifiers featured in how the TCRbeta library was prepared. TCRdb reprocessed the PCR reads with MiXCR, giving one entry per CDR3 protein. The sample consists of about 290,000 distinct CDR3 sequences, approximately 7.3% of them appearing once. This clonotype was counted at least ten times. The target antigen is unknown. CDR1 and CDR2 (germline): SQVTM, ANQGSEA. The CDR3 totals 12 residues. V lost 4 bases and J lost 8, with 13 bases in between. The source material was peripheral blood, sampled 360 days after TCRalphabeta/CD19-depleted stem cell transplant. The J gene is TRBJ2-3, the V gene TRBV29-1; D may be TRBD2 (6 bases). The origin of this receptor is a female patient aged 2-10 years who had a stem cell transplant for Fanconi anemia, so the T cells may come from the graft donor. The CDR3 here is CSVVAESATQYF. The CDR3 DNA is TGCAGCGTTGTAGCGGAAAGCGCTACGCAGTATTTT.